The rows below give T cell receptor beta chains drawn from one sample of a study of response to subunit inactivated influenza vaccine. Each CDR3 protein gets one entry after TCRdb re-called the RT-PCR reads with MiXCR. The repertoire includes hundreds of thousands of distinct CDR3 sequences, 12% to 15% of them detected once, and approximately 7.6% sits in the top ten. The sequencing here drew on PBMCs from blood, taken 14 to 15 days before vaccination. These receptors were taken from a man aged 50-59 years who received an inactivated influenza vaccine. Each CDR3 is given with its conserved first and last residue. A D gene is named only where the DNA matches it firmly. A row's size may be missing; if present it is once, few, many or a size class.

j_gene: TRBJ2-5
d_gene: -
v_gene: TRBV21-1
abundance: few
CDR3nt: TGTGCCAGCAGCAATTCCCATCTGGAGACCCAGTACTTC
CDR3aa: CASSNSHLETQYF

j_gene: TRBJ2-3
d_gene: TRBD1
v_gene: TRBV20-1
abundance: once
CDR3nt: TGCAGTGCAATTGGGACAGGATTAATGACAGATACGCAGTATTTT
CDR3aa: CSAIGTGLMTDTQYF

j_gene: TRBJ2-6
d_gene: -
v_gene: TRBV4-2
abundance: -
CDR3nt: TGTGCCAGCAGCACGAGCCTGGGGGGCGCTGGGGCCAACGTCCTGACTTTC
CDR3aa: CASSTSLGGAGANVLTF

j_gene: TRBJ2-6
d_gene: TRBD1
v_gene: TRBV29-1
abundance: few
CDR3nt: TGCAGCGTTGGGGGGACAGGGGGCGGTCGGGCCAACGTCCTGACTTTC
CDR3aa: CSVGGTGGGRANVLTF

j_gene: TRBJ1-3
d_gene: -
v_gene: TRBV5-1
abundance: few
CDR3nt: TGCGCCAGCAGCCGAGATGGGGGTTCCGGAAACACCATATATTTT
CDR3aa: CASSRDGGSGNTIYF

j_gene: TRBJ2-7
d_gene: -
v_gene: TRBV28
abundance: few
CDR3nt: TGTGCCATAGGGCAGGCGGCCTACGAGCAGTACTTC
CDR3aa: CAIGQAAYEQYF

j_gene: TRBJ1-5
d_gene: -
v_gene: TRBV15
abundance: few
CDR3nt: TGTGCCACCAGCGCCCAGGCGAATCAGCCCCAGCATTTT
CDR3aa: CATSAQANQPQHF

j_gene: TRBJ2-1
d_gene: -
v_gene: TRBV5-6
abundance: -
CDR3nt: TGTGCCAGCAGCGCCAGACCGGTGGTACACATTTACAATGAGCAGTTCTTC
CDR3aa: CASSARPVVHIYNEQFF

j_gene: TRBJ1-1
d_gene: -
v_gene: TRBV12-3/TRBV12-4
abundance: few
CDR3nt: TGTGCCAGCAGTCACCACCTACAGGGTGCCAGGAACACTGAAGCTTTCTTT
CDR3aa: CASSHHLQGARNTEAFF

j_gene: TRBJ2-1
d_gene: -
v_gene: TRBV28
abundance: few
CDR3nt: TGTGCCAGCAGTTTACCCCGGCAGGGTGGCTACAATGAGCAGTTCTTC
CDR3aa: CASSLPRQGGYNEQFF

j_gene: TRBJ2-7
d_gene: TRBD2
v_gene: TRBV4-1
abundance: many
CDR3nt: TGCGCCAGCAGCCAAGGACTAGCGGGAGGATCTGTCCACGAGCAGTACTTC
CDR3aa: CASSQGLAGGSVHEQYF

j_gene: TRBJ2-6
d_gene: -
v_gene: TRBV6-2/TRBV6-3
abundance: few
CDR3nt: TGTGCCAGCAGTTACATACTAGACCCTGGGGCCAACGTCCTGACTTTC
CDR3aa: CASSYILDPGANVLTF

j_gene: TRBJ2-3
d_gene: TRBD2
v_gene: TRBV9
abundance: -
CDR3nt: TGTGCCAGCAGCGTAGGATCGGGTCTAGCGGGGAGCACAGATACGCAGTATTTT
CDR3aa: CASSVGSGLAGSTDTQYF

j_gene: TRBJ1-5
d_gene: -
v_gene: TRBV29-1
abundance: few
CDR3nt: TGCAGCGTTGAAACAGGGAGCAATCAGCCCCAGCATTTT
CDR3aa: CSVETGSNQPQHF

j_gene: TRBJ1-1
d_gene: -
v_gene: TRBV15
abundance: few
CDR3nt: TGTGCCACCAGCGGCGGGGGCTCTGAAGCTTTCTTT
CDR3aa: CATSGGGSEAFF

j_gene: TRBJ2-7
d_gene: TRBD1
v_gene: TRBV4-3
abundance: many
CDR3nt: TGCGCCAGCAGCCTCGGGACAGGCCCCCTGGAGCAGTACTTC
CDR3aa: CASSLGTGPLEQYF

j_gene: TRBJ2-7
d_gene: -
v_gene: TRBV10-3
abundance: -
CDR3nt: TGTGCCATCAGTGTATGGTTCTCGGAAGATTCAAGCTCCTACGAGCAGTACTTC
CDR3aa: CAISVWFSEDSSSYEQYF

j_gene: TRBJ2-1
d_gene: TRBD2
v_gene: TRBV6-5
abundance: -
CDR3nt: TGTGCCAGCAGATACCCCGGGACTAGCGGGAGGTATGAGCAGTTCTTC
CDR3aa: CASRYPGTSGRYEQFF

j_gene: TRBJ2-7
d_gene: -
v_gene: TRBV20-1
abundance: few
CDR3nt: TGCAGTGCTCCAGACGGGAGTTACGAGCAGTACTTC
CDR3aa: CSAPDGSYEQYF

j_gene: TRBJ2-7
d_gene: -
v_gene: TRBV10-3
abundance: once
CDR3nt: TGTGCCATCAGTGGTGAGACACGGACCTACGAGCAGTACTTC
CDR3aa: CAISGETRTYEQYF

j_gene: TRBJ1-6
d_gene: TRBD1
v_gene: TRBV2
abundance: many
CDR3nt: TGTGCCAGCAGCGCAGAGACAGGGGCCAATTCACCCCTCCACTTT
CDR3aa: CASSAETGANSPLHF

j_gene: TRBJ2-1
d_gene: TRBD1
v_gene: TRBV29-1
abundance: once
CDR3nt: TGCAGCGTCCCCAACCGGGACAGGGGTGACAATGAGCAGTTCTTC
CDR3aa: CSVPNRDRGDNEQFF

j_gene: TRBJ1-4
d_gene: -
v_gene: TRBV6-4
abundance: -
CDR3nt: TGTGCCAGCAGTGACACAGTCCCGCAGGCTAATGAAAAACTGTTTTTT
CDR3aa: CASSDTVPQANEKLFF

j_gene: TRBJ2-7
d_gene: TRBD1
v_gene: TRBV30
abundance: -
CDR3nt: TGTGCCTGGAGTCCTGGGACAGGGTTTCGGGACGAGCAGTACTTC
CDR3aa: CAWSPGTGFRDEQYF

j_gene: TRBJ2-5
d_gene: TRBD2
v_gene: TRBV25-1
abundance: -
CDR3nt: TGTGCCAGCAGTATGGGACGGAGCGGGACAGAGACCCAGTACTTC
CDR3aa: CASSMGRSGTETQYF

j_gene: TRBJ1-1
d_gene: -
v_gene: TRBV29-1
abundance: -
CDR3nt: TGCAGCGTTGAAGTCAACAGAAAGAACACTGAAGCTTTCTTT
CDR3aa: CSVEVNRKNTEAFF

j_gene: TRBJ2-7
d_gene: -
v_gene: TRBV5-5
abundance: few
CDR3nt: TGTGCCAGCAGCCCCTCGACAGCTTACTACGAGCAGTACTTC
CDR3aa: CASSPSTAYYEQYF

j_gene: TRBJ2-1
d_gene: TRBD2
v_gene: TRBV6-2/TRBV6-3
abundance: few
CDR3nt: TGTGCCAGCAGTTACCCCGGACTAGCTAGCATGTCGGGTGAGCAGTTCTTC
CDR3aa: CASSYPGLASMSGEQFF

j_gene: TRBJ2-1
d_gene: -
v_gene: TRBV27
abundance: few
CDR3nt: TGTGCCAGCAGTTTTTCCGACGGGCGGTACAATGAGCAGTTCTTC
CDR3aa: CASSFSDGRYNEQFF

j_gene: TRBJ2-7
d_gene: TRBD2
v_gene: TRBV4-3
abundance: -
CDR3nt: TGCGCCAGCAGCCAAGATGGGAGCGGGAGCTCCTACGAGCAGTACTTC
CDR3aa: CASSQDGSGSSYEQYF

j_gene: TRBJ1-2
d_gene: -
v_gene: TRBV29-1
abundance: few
CDR3nt: TGCAGCGTCCCAGGTGGTGGATGGGGCTATGGCTACACCTTC
CDR3aa: CSVPGGGWGYGYTF

j_gene: TRBJ2-5
d_gene: -
v_gene: TRBV20-1
abundance: few
CDR3nt: TGCAGTGCCCCGCGTAGCGTTGGAGAGACCCAGTACTTC
CDR3aa: CSAPRSVGETQYF

j_gene: TRBJ2-7
d_gene: -
v_gene: TRBV7-9
abundance: -
CDR3nt: TGTGCCAGCAGCGCCCGACAGGCGGACTCCTACGAGCAGTACTTC
CDR3aa: CASSARQADSYEQYF

j_gene: TRBJ2-3
d_gene: TRBD2
v_gene: TRBV20-1
abundance: many
CDR3nt: TGCAGTGGAGGGGCGGGGGGCTCGAAGGCAGATACGCAGTATTTT
CDR3aa: CSGGAGGSKADTQYF

j_gene: TRBJ2-7
d_gene: TRBD1
v_gene: TRBV29-1
abundance: -
CDR3nt: TGCAGCGTGTCGTCCGGGACAGGCCCTTACGAGCAGTACTTC
CDR3aa: CSVSSGTGPYEQYF

j_gene: TRBJ2-1
d_gene: -
v_gene: TRBV28
abundance: -
CDR3nt: TGTGCCAGCAGTTTGTTTGCGGGTCCCTCCTACAATGAGCAGTTCTTC
CDR3aa: CASSLFAGPSYNEQFF

j_gene: TRBJ2-3
d_gene: -
v_gene: TRBV20-1
abundance: -
CDR3nt: TGCAGTGCAAAAAGCGGTGGGCCGGGGACGGAAGTTGGCACAGATACGCAGTATTTT
CDR3aa: CSAKSGGPGTEVGTDTQYF

j_gene: TRBJ2-1
d_gene: -
v_gene: TRBV20-1
abundance: -
CDR3nt: TGCAGTGCTAGGACACAGGGACCAGGGGGGGTCTTC
CDR3aa: CSARTQGPGGVF

j_gene: TRBJ2-3
d_gene: -
v_gene: TRBV5-1
abundance: -
CDR3nt: TGCGCCAGCAGCATGGACGGGGTCAGCACAGATACGCAGTATTTT
CDR3aa: CASSMDGVSTDTQYF

j_gene: TRBJ2-2
d_gene: TRBD1
v_gene: TRBV28
abundance: -
CDR3nt: TGTGCCAGCAGTTGGACAGGGTCGGAGGCCGGGGAGCTGTTTTTT
CDR3aa: CASSWTGSEAGELFF

j_gene: TRBJ1-5
d_gene: -
v_gene: TRBV24-1
abundance: few
CDR3nt: TGTGCCACCAGTGACCTTAATCAGCCCCAGCATTTT
CDR3aa: CATSDLNQPQHF

j_gene: TRBJ1-2
d_gene: -
v_gene: TRBV20-1
abundance: few
CDR3nt: TGCAGTGTCCCCCACGCCGCAGGGAACTATGGCTACACCTTC
CDR3aa: CSVPHAAGNYGYTF

j_gene: TRBJ2-4
d_gene: -
v_gene: TRBV19
abundance: many
CDR3nt: TGTGCCAGTAGCAGGTGGGACACCTTAGCCAAAAACATTCAGTACTTC
CDR3aa: CASSRWDTLAKNIQYF

j_gene: TRBJ2-1
d_gene: -
v_gene: TRBV18
abundance: few
CDR3nt: TGTGCCAGCTCACCAAGGATCAATGAGCAGTTCTTC
CDR3aa: CASSPRINEQFF

j_gene: TRBJ2-5
d_gene: -
v_gene: TRBV27
abundance: few
CDR3nt: TGTGCCAGCAGTTTAATAGGAGGGACGGAGACCCAGTACTTC
CDR3aa: CASSLIGGTETQYF

j_gene: TRBJ2-5
d_gene: -
v_gene: TRBV15
abundance: -
CDR3nt: TGTGCCACCAGCAGAGGGTCGTCTAGCGATTTCCGGGAGACCCAGTACTTC
CDR3aa: CATSRGSSSDFRETQYF

j_gene: TRBJ1-4
d_gene: -
v_gene: TRBV29-1
abundance: few
CDR3nt: TGCAGCGTTAGTAGGACCGGCGGATCTAATGAAAAACTGTTTTTT
CDR3aa: CSVSRTGGSNEKLFF

j_gene: TRBJ1-1
d_gene: -
v_gene: TRBV12-3/TRBV12-4
abundance: few
CDR3nt: TGTGCCAGCAGTCGCTCCGGGACATTCTTT
CDR3aa: CASSRSGTFF